The sequence of this T cell receptor (beta chain) was determined in a study of read filtering for tumor transcriptome and immune sequencing. Per germline, CDR1 MNHNS and CDR2 SASEGT. Trimming stripped 6 bases from V and 7 bases from J, with 21 bases between. The CDR3 sequence is 15 residues long. From 300 to 450 ng of RNA, a library with molecular barcoded alpha/delta and beta/gamma adaptors was made. Via MiXCR, TCRdb re-called the reads, giving one row per CDR3 protein. The table has 50,000 or so distinct CDR3 sequences, roughly 18% seen once. Concerning this clonotype itself: This likely stems from a read error, as it lies one base from a far larger clone.

The source material was a population of CD138-negative cells sorted from bone marrow. The chain employs TRBV6-1 and TRBJ1-1; D is possibly TRBD1 (6 bases). This TCR came from a donor at least 40 years old with multiple myeloma. CDR3 sequence: CASSSPEGWDNEAFF. CDR3 nucleotides: TGTGCCAGCAGCTCCCCCGAGGGTTGGGACAATGAAGCTTTCTTT.